This TCR beta chain was sequenced during a study of graft-versus-host responses after intestinal transplantation. Study background: The recipients all started with anti-thymocyte globulin induction and then took tacrolimus and steroids for 2 to 3 years. Study-level results: Association was observed between peak circulating GvH clone levels and early post-transplant HvG declines. GvH clones turned up in recipient marrow; some had shown up first in ileum or blood. High graft-versus-host to host-versus-graft T cell clonal ratios marked allografts of patients with graft-donor macrochimerism.

Germline CDR1 is MNHEY and CDR2 is SMNVEV (reference sequence). J gave up 16 bases and V 5 bases, and 8 bases lay outside the gene matches. This CDR3 is built from 11 residues. This clone was recorded a few times. The antigen is not known. The repertoire was sequenced with immunoSEQ multiplex PCR; TCRdb's copy has only in-frame clones and lacks some. The sample has 45,000 to 55,000 clones; 91% are singletons. The sample consisted of PBMCs, taken 650 to 670 days after intestinal transplant. The sequence derives from a human patient who received an intestinal transplant, so some T cells may come from the graft donor. The chain has TRBV27 and TRBJ2-4, with 7 positions matching TRBD2. The CDR3 DNA follows: TGTGCCAGCAGTCAGGGACTAACTCTCTACTTC. It specifies CASSQGLTLYF.